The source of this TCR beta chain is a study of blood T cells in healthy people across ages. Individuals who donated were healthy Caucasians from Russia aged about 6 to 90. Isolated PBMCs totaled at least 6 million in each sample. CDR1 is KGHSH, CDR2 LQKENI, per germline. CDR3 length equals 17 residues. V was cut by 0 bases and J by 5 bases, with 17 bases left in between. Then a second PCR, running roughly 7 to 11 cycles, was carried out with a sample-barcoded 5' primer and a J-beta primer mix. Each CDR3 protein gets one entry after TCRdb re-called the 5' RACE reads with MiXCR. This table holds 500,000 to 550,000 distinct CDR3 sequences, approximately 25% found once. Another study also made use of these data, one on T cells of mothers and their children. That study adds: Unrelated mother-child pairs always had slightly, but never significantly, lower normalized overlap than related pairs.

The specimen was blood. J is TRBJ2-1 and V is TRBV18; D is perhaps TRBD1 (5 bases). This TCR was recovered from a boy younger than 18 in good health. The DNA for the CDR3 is TGTGCCAGCTCACCACCTTTATATTTCAGGGAAAACAATGAGCAGTTCTTC. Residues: CASSPPLYFRENNEQFF.